A single TCR beta chain is shown here with its context. Germline V lookup: CDR1 MNHEY, CDR2 SMNVEV (reference sequence). Trimming took 2 bases from V and 0 from J, leaving 10 bases between them. The CDR3 contains 15 residues. These data originate in a study of shared clonotypes between healthy human individuals. Only in-frame clones appear in the TCRdb table, and some are missing; sequencing was by immunoSEQ multiplex PCR. The sample holds some 2.1 million clones; approximately 94% are singletons and the top ten take around 1.1%. Terminally differentiated effector memory CD45RA+ cells were excluded by CCR7 positive selection of CD45RO-negative cells.

The chain joins TRBV27 to TRBJ1-1, with no clear D. Sequencing was performed on naive CD8+ T cells sorted from blood. The sequence derives from a man between 18 and 29 years old in good health. The CDR3 DNA sequence: TGTGCCAGCAGTTTAGGTGGGTCCCTGAACACTGAAGCTTTCTTT. It codes for CASSLGGSLNTEAFF.